This TCR beta chain is from a study of T-cell memory formation after mild COVID-19. On the study more broadly: TCR clustering was largely donor specific.

Researchers used 5'RACE with constant-segment primers to make TCR alpha and TCR beta cDNA libraries that carry sample barcodes and UMIs. MiXCR was run by TCRdb on the 5' RACE reads, yielding one entry per CDR3 protein. This sample has about 250,000 distinct CDR3 sequences; roughly 15% occur once, and the top ten carry about 4%. Regarding the study as a whole: While clones contracting from day 15 to 85 were balanced between CD4 and CD8, later expanders leaned CD4+.

Germline-derived CDR1 and CDR2 are ENHRY and SYGVKD. The CDR3 consists of 15 residues. The V and J ends lost 5 bases and 1 base, in that order; junction bases with no gene match: 7. This clonotype has more than one count but fewer than ten. Its antigen is unidentified. The TCR originated in a man younger than 30 who had mild COVID-19 (a few samples of this study predate the infection). Cell type and time point are not known. Sequences were obtained from PBMCs or a T cell subset sorted from them (not recorded which). V is TRBV10-3 and J is TRBJ2-7, with TRBD2 matching over 8 bases. CDR3 loop: CAISRGGGLSYEQYF. CDR3 nucleotides: TGTGCCATCAGTCGGGGGGGCGGACTTTCCTACGAGCAGTACTTC.